Detailed here is one TCR beta chain. Measured with immunoSEQ multiplex PCR; TCRdb has only the in-frame clones, and not every one. The sample holds some 390,000 clones, approximately 87% seen once. This specimen comes from a study of blood T cell repertoires in COVID-19. The germline V and J ends were trimmed by 6 bases and 3 bases, with 11 bases remaining between them. The length of the CDR3 is 14 residues. Germline CDR1 MNHEY, CDR2 SMNVEV (reference sequence). Source material: peripheral blood. The chain couples TRBV27 to TRBJ1-4; TRBD1 is a possible D gene (5 bases). The sequence was obtained from a woman aged 60-75 years with COVID-19, enrolled during active disease. CDR3 region: CASSRGEANEKLFF. The CDR3 bases are TGTGCCAGCAGCCGGGGGGAGGCTAATGAAAAACTGTTTTTT.